These 32 T cell receptor beta chains originate from one sample sequenced in a study of shared clonotypes between healthy human individuals. The method was immunoSEQ multiplex PCR; TCRdb's version includes in-frame clones alone and lacks a portion of them. The profile covers around 430,000 clones, with around 75% appearing a single time and under 15% taken by the ten largest. Sequencing was carried out using PBMCs. These receptor sequences come from a woman between 40 and 55 years old in good health. Some clones in this sample may be carry-over from other donors' samples.

The rearrangement uses TRBV11-1 and TRBJ2-7, with D perhaps matching TRBD1 (5 bases). The CDR3 has 14 amino acids. Germline V gene data show CDR1 as SGHAT and CDR2 as FQDESV (reference sequence). Trimming removed 3 bases at V and 0 bases at J, with 9 bases between. CDR3 residues: CASSFDRYSYEQYF. As DNA, the CDR3 is TGTGCCAGCAGCTTCGACAGATACTCCTACGAGCAGTACTTC. Full variable domain (outside the CDR3, taken from reference TRBV11-1 and TRBJ2-7): EAEVAQSPRYKITEKSQAVAFWCDPISGHATLYWYRQILGQGPELLVQFQDESVVDDSQLPKDRFSAERLKGVDSTLKIQPAELGDSAMYLCASSFDRYSYEQYFGPGTRLTVT.

The chain uses TRBV2 and TRBJ2-7, with TRBD2 matching over 8 bases. J was trimmed by 9 bases and V by 6 bases; bases with no gene match: 10. CDR3 length equals 13 residues. Germline assignment: CDR1 SNHLY and CDR2 FYNNEI. In nucleotides, the CDR3 is TGTGCCAGCAGGAAGGGCCTAGCGGGCGGGCAGTACTTC. It codes for CASRKGLAGGQYF.

The gene calls are TRBV7-3 and TRBJ1-6; no firm D call. The CDR3 sequence is 13 residues long. V lost 5 bases and J 9 bases, leaving 11 bases between the germline ends. The germline gives CDR1 SGHTA, CDR2 FQGTGA. The CDR3 loop is CASSPALGSPLHF. In DNA form, the CDR3 reads TGTGCCAGCAGCCCTGCCTTGGGTTCACCCCTCCACTTT. The full variable domain, with the rest looked up from reference TRBV7-3 and TRBJ1-6, is GAGVSQTPSNKVTEKGKYVELRCDPISGHTALYWYRQSLGQGPEFLIYFQGTGAADDSGLPNDRFFAVRPEGSVSTLKIQRTERGDSAVYLCASSPALGSPLHFGNGTRLTVT.

This clone was counted between two and nine times. The chain uses TRBV6-1 and TRBJ2-4; D tentatively fits TRBD1 or TRBD2 (5 bases each). Trimming pared 1 base from V and 4 bases from J, leaving 8 bases between. The CDR3 spans 14 residues. Per the germline V gene, CDR1 is MNHNS and CDR2 is SASEGT. CDR3 sequence: CASSEGGTKNIQYF. The DNA of the CDR3 is TGTGCCAGCAGTGAAGGAGGGACGAAAAACATTCAGTACTTC.

This clone was seen a single time. The CDR3 region is CASSFSRGQDEQYF. The DNA of the CDR3 is TGCGCCAGCAGCTTCTCCAGGGGGCAAGACGAGCAGTACTTC. V gene TRBV5-1 combines with J gene TRBJ2-7, with TRBD1 matching 8 bases. This CDR3 region has 14 residues. Per the germline V gene, CDR1 is SGHRS and CDR2 is YFSETQ. Trimming removed 2 bases from V and 5 bases from J; junction bases left unmatched: 6.

CDR3 in amino acids: CASSQLSNTGELFF. In DNA, the CDR3 is TGTGCCAGCAGCCAACTTAGTAACACCGGGGAGCTGTTTTTT. The V gene is TRBV7-3, the J gene TRBJ2-2; unclear D gene. The ends were cut back, 5 bases at V and 2 bases at J, with 9 bases in the middle. This CDR3 contains 14 residues. From germline, CDR1 is SGHTA and CDR2 FQGTGA. Full variable domain (rest looked up from reference TRBV7-3 and TRBJ2-2): GAGVSQTPSNKVTEKGKYVELRCDPISGHTALYWYRQSLGQGPEFLIYFQGTGAADDSGLPNDRFFAVRPEGSVSTLKIQRTERGDSAVYLCASSQLSNTGELFFGEGSRLTVL.

Here the CDR3 DNA reads TGTGCTTTTGTGGACCGGAACACTGAAGCTTTCTTT. It yields the protein CAFVDRNTEAFF. The chain is built from TRBV6-5 and TRBJ1-1; no clear D. CDR3 size: 12 residues. The germline V gene has CDR1 MNHEY and CDR2 SVGAGI.

The chain employs TRBV10-3 and TRBJ2-1; tentatively, D is TRBD1 or TRBD2 (5 bases each). CDR1 and CDR2 from the germline V gene are ENHRY and SYGVKD. V was clipped by 7 bases and J by 4 bases, with 14 bases between them. The CDR3 contains 14 residues. The CDR3 DNA reads TGTGCCATCAAACCGGGACCACCATACAATGAGCAGTTCTTC. Its protein is CAIKPGPPYNEQFF.

V is TRBV7-8 and J is TRBJ2-6, with D perhaps TRBD1 (7 bases). Trimming left V 7 bases short and J 0 bases short, with 13 bases between. Germline assignment: CDR1 SGHVS and CDR2 FQNEAQ. This CDR3 contains 16 residues. The CDR3: CASTQGGFSGANVLTF. Here the CDR3 DNA reads TGTGCCAGCACCCAGGGGGGTTTCTCTGGGGCCAACGTCCTGACTTTC.

This clone showed up just a few times. V usage is TRBV5-1 and J usage is TRBJ1-4, with 7 nucleotides matching TRBD1. V shed 4 bases and J 12 bases; nucleotides not matched to a gene: 9. Germline loops: CDR1 SGHRS, CDR2 YFSETQ. This CDR3 contains 13 residues. CDR3 nucleotides: TGCGCCAGCAGCCTAACGGGACAGATAGAACTGTTTTTT. Its translation: CASSLTGQIELFF.

This clone came up a few times. The V and J genes are TRBV19 and TRBJ1-1; D gene ambiguous. The germline CDR1 and CDR2 sequences are LNHDA and SQIVND (reference sequence). This CDR3 region has 13 residues. V was shortened by 5 bases and J by 0 bases, with 7 bases between the two germline ends. CDR3 in DNA: TGTGCCAGTAGTTATTTCCTGAACACTGAAGCTTTCTTT. This encodes CASSYFLNTEAFF.

The sample holds a few counts of this clone. The V call is TRBV30, the J call TRBJ1-1; unclear D gene. The CDR3 runs to 13 residues. The germline V and J ends were trimmed by 2 bases and 2 bases, with 9 bases remaining between them. Germline V gives CDR1 GTSNPN, CDR2 SVGIG (reference sequence). In nucleotides, the CDR3 is TGTGCCTGGAGTCTAGGCAGCAACACTGAAGCTTTCTTT. Its translation is CAWSLGSNTEAFF.

The V gene is TRBV4-1, the J gene TRBJ2-7; weak D call: TRBD2 (5 bases). Germline values: CDR1 MGHRA, CDR2 YSYEKL. This CDR3 region has 14 residues. V lost 5 bases and J lost 0, with 11 bases in between. The CDR3, as DNA: TGCGCCAGCAGCGAGGACTCAAGCTCCTACGAGCAGTACTTC. It yields the protein CASSEDSSSYEQYF.

The chain links TRBV27 to TRBJ2-3; maybe TRBD1 (6 bases). The CDR3 sequence is 14 residues long. Germline CDR1 MNHEY, CDR2 SMNVEV (reference sequence). The V end lost 6 bases, the J end lost 4 bases, and 14 bases lay between the germline ends. CDR3 DNA sequence: TGTGCCAGCAGCATCCTAACAGGGTCAGATACGCAGTATTTT. Its protein is CASSILTGSDTQYF.

The rearrangement joins TRBV6-6 to TRBJ2-3; 10 bases fit TRBD2. CDR3 length equals 16 residues. CDR1 and CDR2 (germline): MNHNY, SVGAGI (reference sequence). The trim removed 2 bases at V and 0 bases at J, leaving 2 bases unmatched. This CDR3 reads CASSYGLAESTDTQYF. The CDR3 nucleotides are TGTGCCAGCAGTTACGGACTAGCGGAAAGCACAGATACGCAGTATTTT.

This chain links TRBV5-1 with TRBJ2-2; tentative D call: TRBD1 (5 bases). Deletions cut 7 bases from V and 5 bases from J, with 12 bases between. Germline CDR1 is SGHRS and CDR2 is YFSETQ. The length of the CDR3 is 13 residues. The CDR3 DNA is TGCGCCAGCGGAAGGGGTGAGACCGGGGAGCTGTTTTTT. It encodes CASGRGETGELFF.

This clone was seen ten or more times. This rearrangement joins TRBV4-1 to TRBJ2-3, with 15 bases lining up with TRBD2. Germline-derived CDR1 and CDR2 are MGHRA and YSYEKL. The CDR3 runs to 20 residues. V lost 4 bases to trimming and J lost 4 bases; unmatched junction nucleotides: 15. CDR3 residues: CASSRPIGLAGGPGSDTQYF. Here the CDR3 DNA reads TGCGCCAGCAGCCGGCCCATCGGACTAGCGGGAGGGCCAGGCTCAGATACGCAGTATTTT.

The chain carries TRBV18 and TRBJ2-7, with a possible D match to TRBD2 (5 bases). The germline V gene has CDR1 KGHSH and CDR2 LQKENI. V was shortened by 6 bases and J by 7 bases, with 13 bases between the two germline ends. This CDR3 is built from 12 residues. DNA for the CDR3: TGTGCCAGCTCCTATAGCGAGGGAGAGCAGTACTTC. Amino acids: CASSYSEGEQYF.

The rearrangement joins TRBV6-1 to TRBJ2-7; TRBD1 agrees at 11 bases. The CDR3 length is 15 residues. Germline loops: CDR1 MNHNS, CDR2 SASEGT. Trimming cost V 6 bases and J 5 bases; bases outside gene matches: 9. Written as DNA, the CDR3 is TGTGCCAGCAGGGACGGGACAGGGGGTTTCAACGAGCAGTACTTC. It specifies CASRDGTGGFNEQYF.

J is TRBJ2-6 and V is TRBV6-4; tentatively, D is TRBD1 (6 bases). Germline-derived CDR1 and CDR2 are MRHNA and SNTAGT. Trimming cost V 0 bases and J 4 bases, with 13 bases left between them. This CDR3 has 17 amino acids. The chain's CDR3 is CASSDSGRGDGANVLTF. DNA of the CDR3: TGTGCCAGCAGTGACTCCGGCAGGGGCGACGGGGCCAACGTCCTGACTTTC.

The chain joins TRBV7-9 to TRBJ2-2, with 11 bases matching TRBD2. This CDR3 comprises 18 residues. Germline assignment: CDR1 SEHNR and CDR2 FQNEAQ (reference sequence). The V gene end was trimmed by 7 bases and the J gene end by 0 bases; junction bases not matched to a gene: 10. The CDR3 DNA sequence: TGTGCCAGCAATCTATGGGGGGGACTAGCGGCGAACACCGGGGAGCTGTTTTTT. This codes for CASNLWGGLAANTGELFF.

This rearrangement joins TRBV11-2 to TRBJ1-1, with D uncertain. The CDR3 contains 16 residues. The germline V gene has CDR1 SGHAT and CDR2 FQNNGV. V was pared by 0 bases and J by 0 bases, with 11 bases between. CDR3 loop: CASSLDFWPLNTEAFF. In DNA form, the CDR3 reads TGTGCCAGCAGCTTAGACTTCTGGCCGCTGAACACTGAAGCTTTCTTT. The entire variable domain, with the rest obtained from reference TRBV11-2 and TRBJ1-1, is as follows: EAGVAQSPRYKIIEKRQSVAFWCNPISGHATLYWYQQILGQGPKLLIQFQNNGVVDDSQLPKDRFSAERLKGVDSTLKIQPAKLEDSAVYLCASSLDFWPLNTEAFFGQGTRLTVV.

V is TRBV14 and J is TRBJ2-7; D may be TRBD1 (6 bases). Germline V gene data show CDR1 as SGHDN and CDR2 as FVKESK. Trimming removed 4 bases from V and 2 bases from J, with 15 bases in between. The CDR3 loop spans 15 amino acids. The CDR3 spells CASSPLDSGAYEQYF. The CDR3 nucleotides are TGTGCCAGCAGCCCCCTGGACAGCGGTGCCTACGAGCAGTACTTC.

Here the CDR3 reads CASRGQGYEQYF. The CDR3 DNA reads TGTGCCAGCAGGGGACAGGGTTACGAGCAGTACTTC. V and J are TRBV28 and TRBJ2-7, with TRBD1 matching 9 bases. There are 12 residues in the CDR3. V lost 6 bases and J lost 4; bases outside the gene matches: 1. Germline V gives CDR1 MDHEN, CDR2 SYDVKM.

The J gene is TRBJ2-1, the V gene TRBV29-1; D not resolved. The CDR3 spans 16 residues. V was shortened by 2 bases and J by 2 bases, with 16 bases between the two germline ends. The germline V gene has CDR1 SQVTM and CDR2 ANQGSEA. The CDR3 here is CSVESPVGFAYNEQFF. As DNA, the CDR3 is TGCAGCGTTGAATCCCCCGTAGGTTTTGCCTACAATGAGCAGTTCTTC.

This rearrangement joins TRBV7-9 to TRBJ2-1; TRBD2 agrees at 9 bases. V trimming: 1 base; J trimming: 8 bases; junction bases outside the gene matches: 6. In germline, CDR1 is SEHNR, CDR2 FQNEAQ (reference sequence). This CDR3 is built from 15 residues. CDR3 region: CASSLGLAGMDEQFF. In DNA, the CDR3 is TGTGCCAGCAGCTTAGGGCTAGCGGGAATGGATGAGCAGTTCTTC.

The table lists this clone with a count of one. The V call is TRBV5-6, the J call TRBJ1-1, with D possibly TRBD1 on 5 matching bases. Trimming stripped 0 bases from V and 1 base from J, with 16 bases between. The CDR3 consists of 17 residues. Germline CDR1 SGHDT, CDR2 YYEEEE. The chain's CDR3 is CASSLAGGWTENTEAFF. The DNA of the CDR3 is TGTGCCAGCAGCTTGGCCGGGGGGTGGACGGAGAACACTGAAGCTTTCTTT.

The genes are TRBV27 and TRBJ2-5; D might be TRBD2 (7 bases). The CDR3 has 14 amino acids. CDR1 and CDR2 from the germline V gene are MNHEY and SMNVEV (reference sequence). V was shortened by 2 bases and J by 5 bases, with 12 bases between the two germline ends. The DNA for the CDR3 is TGTGCCAGCAGTTTACAAGGGGGAGGGGAGACCCAGTACTTC. It is translated as CASSLQGGGETQYF.

CDR3 in DNA: TGCGCCAGCAGCTTGGGTGACGGCACCTACGAGCAGTACTTC. Its translation is CASSLGDGTYEQYF. The chain combines TRBV5-1 with TRBJ2-7, with D unresolved. Germline CDR1 reads SGHRS; CDR2 reads YFSETQ. V lost 0 bases, J lost 2 bases, and 9 bases lay in between. The CDR3 loop spans 14 amino acids.

The J gene is TRBJ2-1, the V gene TRBV28; 7 bases are shared with TRBD2. CDR3 size: 15 residues. Per germline, CDR1 MDHEN and CDR2 SYDVKM. Trimming at V came to 8 bases and at J to 0 bases, leaving 7 bases not matched to a gene. The CDR3 loop is CASGGGSPSYNEQFF. The DNA for the CDR3 is TGTGCCAGCGGCGGCGGGAGTCCCTCCTACAATGAGCAGTTCTTC. The full variable domain, rest sourced from reference TRBV28 and TRBJ2-1, is DVKVTQSSRYLVKRTGEKVFLECVQDMDHENMFWYRQDPGLGLRLIYFSYDVKMKEKGDIPEGYSVSREKKERFSLILESASTNQTSMYLCASGGGSPSYNEQFFGPGTRLTVL.

With regard to this clone: It differs at one base from a far larger clone, so likely a read error. This chain uses TRBV30 with TRBJ1-1, with D possibly matching TRBD1 (5 bases). The CDR3 extends over 11 amino acids. Germline V CDR1 and CDR2: GTSNPN, SVGIG (reference sequence). DNA for the CDR3: TGTGCCTGGGGGGCTGTGGCTGAAGCTTCCTTT. It specifies CAWGAVAEASF.

The sample holds a few counts of this clone. The chain uses TRBV6-1 and TRBJ1-3; TRBD1 matches 10 bases. CDR1 MNHNS and CDR2 SASEGT come from the germline V gene. The CDR3 is 15 amino acids. The V gene end was trimmed by 6 bases and the J gene end by 2 bases; junction bases not matched to a gene: 4. The CDR3 nucleotides are TGTGCCAGCAGAGGAGGGACAGGGGCTGGAAACACCATATATTTT. Protein product: CASRGGTGAGNTIYF.